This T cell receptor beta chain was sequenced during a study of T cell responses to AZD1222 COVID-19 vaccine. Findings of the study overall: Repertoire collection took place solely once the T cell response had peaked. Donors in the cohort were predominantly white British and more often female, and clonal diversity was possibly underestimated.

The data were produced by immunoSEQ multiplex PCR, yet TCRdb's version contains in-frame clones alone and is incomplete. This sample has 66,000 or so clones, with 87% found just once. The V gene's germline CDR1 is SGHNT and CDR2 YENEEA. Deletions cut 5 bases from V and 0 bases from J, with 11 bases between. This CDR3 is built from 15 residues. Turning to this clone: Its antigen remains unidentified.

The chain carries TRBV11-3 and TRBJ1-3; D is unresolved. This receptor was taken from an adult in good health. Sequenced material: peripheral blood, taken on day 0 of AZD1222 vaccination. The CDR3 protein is CASSLDTTSGNTIYF. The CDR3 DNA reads TGTGCCAGCAGCCTCGACACGACCTCTGGAAACACCATATATTTT.